A selection of T cell receptor beta chains follows, all from one sample in a study of prognosis after radiotherapy for stage I lung cancer. MiXCR, run by TCRdb on the multiplex PCR reads, gives a single entry per CDR3 protein. The sample has 24,000 or so distinct CDR3 sequences; roughly two fifths are singletons. Sequences were derived from PBMCs, sampled before or after stereotactic body radiation therapy (not recorded which). These receptors originate from a donor aged 50 or older with non-small cell lung cancer. Both conserved end residues are part of each CDR3.

>TRBV6-1|TRBJ2-3
CASRSREVGTDTQYF
>TRBV18|TRBJ2-1
CASSPPLAAEQFF
>TRBV6-1|TRBJ1-5
CASSDPNVRPQHF
>TRBV28|TRBJ2-7
CASLGTGYTYEQYF
>TRBV20-1|TRBJ2-1
CSAPRYGGNEQFF
>TRBV18|TRBJ1-4
CASSPSSTNEKLFF
>TRBV28|TRBJ2-1
CASNPAGALYNEQFF
>TRBV6-1|TRBJ1-6
CASTDTGNSPLHF
>TRBV28|TRBJ2-5
CASSPWQETQYF
>TRBV20-1|TRBJ2-7
CSAAPSGRALSEQYF
>TRBV5-1|TRBJ1-3
CASSVGTATGNTIYF
>TRBV6-1|TRBJ1-5
CASSKGTQPQHF
>TRBV7-9|TRBJ1-4
CASSLGSGLAGTEKLFF
>TRBV5-6|TRBJ2-7
CASSASYEQYF
>TRBV7-9|TRBJ2-3
CASSWQGAPGTDTQYF
>TRBV2|TRBJ2-5
CASSRDPQETQYF
>TRBV6-2/TRBV6-3|TRBJ1-2
CASKLQGNNYGYTF
>TRBV5-1|TRBJ1-1
CASSLQQNTEAFF
>TRBV7-2|TRBJ2-4
CASSLGSGSDIQYF
>TRBV6-5|TRBJ2-3
CASSYSGTGASTDTQYF
>TRBV6-1|TRBJ1-6
CASSPRTGGGYSPLHF
>TRBV2|TRBJ1-4
CASKWEGEKLFF
>TRBV18|TRBJ2-2
CASSPQLAENTGELFF
>TRBV20-1|TRBJ2-1
CSAWSGTHNEQFF
>TRBV11-3|TRBJ2-3
CASSSTFQGAPDTQYF
>TRBV5-1|TRBJ2-7
CASSPVPGMYYEQYF
>TRBV20-1|TRBJ2-2
CGGRGGPAGELFF
>TRBV5-1|TRBJ1-1
CASSFGGTANTEAFF
>TRBV2|TRBJ1-3
CASRQGTGNTIYF
>TRBV19|TRBJ2-3
CASSLAYFSTDTQYF
>TRBV30|TRBJ2-3
CAWSLYSDTQYF
>TRBV2|TRBJ1-1
CASRATQGSTESFF
>TRBV29-1|TRBJ2-5
CSVERGQRETQYF
>TRBV6-1|TRBJ2-5
CASSSGRAQVETQYF
>TRBV2|TRBJ2-5
CASSWTWGGETQYF
>TRBV6-2/TRBV6-3|TRBJ2-2
CASTKVTCGTGELFF
>TRBV9|TRBJ2-1
CASSVSGSYNEQFF
>TRBV7-2|TRBJ2-1
CASILGGRGLWQFF
>TRBV11-2|TRBJ2-5
CASRLGGETQYF
>TRBV11-2|TRBJ2-7
CASSSLAGRIYSYEQYF
>TRBV12-3/TRBV12-4|TRBJ2-7
CASSFPGVTYEQYF